The T cell receptor beta chain described here comes from a study of response to subunit inactivated influenza vaccine (dated by TCRdb to the late 2010s). Notes on the research overall: The study used deep quantitative T cell receptor repertoire profiling to track responses to a trivalent subunit inactivated influenza vaccine. The investigation overall reported the following: It was suggested by the authors that each seasonal influenza vaccination may recruit only a limited number of new T cells.

Receptors were amplified or captured by RT-PCR. Sequencer: Illumina HiSeq 2500. The public reads were reanalyzed by TCRdb: fastp trimming at Q25, MiXCR alignment, in-frame beta chains only. Each entry merges the rows of one CDR3 protein and shows their most common DNA and genes. In all, the sample holds more than 400,000 distinct CDR3 sequences, and approximately 7.8% of those were seen once. The leading ten clones occupy 10% to 15% of the sample. V is reduced by 0 bases and J by 7 bases, leaving a spacing of 11 bases between them. The germline V gene gives CDR1 as SGHRS and CDR2 as YFSETQ. The CDR3, from cysteine to phenylalanine, totals 15 residues. The only DNA kept is the CDR3, 45 bases in frame from the first base. This clonotype occurred a few times. The specificity of this receptor is unknown. No base quality information exists; no much larger clone differs at one position.

Recombination linked TRBV5-1 to TRBJ1-6; a tentative D match to TRBD1 spans 5 bases. The sequence came from a man aged 50-75 years who received an inactivated influenza vaccine. Donor details come from another sample of the same person, matched by shared clones. Sequencing was performed on PBMCs from blood, taken roughly 24 months after vaccination. The CDR3 sequence is CASSLEGRMNSPLHF. The sequenced DNA: TGCGCCAGCAGCTTGGAGGGACGTATGAATTCACCCCTCCACTTT.